This T cell receptor beta chain originates from a study of PD-L1 blockade in urothelial cancer. TCRdb's table, derived via immunoSEQ multiplex PCR, lists solely in-frame clones and lacks some. The data show about 70,000 clones, 90% seen once. Sample time point: pretreatment peripheral blood. The source was PBMCs, collected around atezolizumab (anti-PD-L1) treatment. This receptor was taken from a man aged 65 to 79 with urothelial cancer.

CDR3 protein: CASSYPGQGTGGYTF. In DNA form, the CDR3 reads TGTGCCAGCAGCTACCCAGGACAGGGGACGGGCGGCTACACCTTC. The chain uses TRBV11-2 and TRBJ1-2, with 9 nucleotides matching TRBD1. CDR1 SGHAT and CDR2 FQNNGV come from the germline V gene. V was pared by 4 bases and J by 8 bases, with 11 bases of the junction left unmatched. The CDR3 totals 15 residues.